These 22 T cell receptor beta chains share one sample of origin, sequenced in a study of cytomegalovirus exposure and HLA in healthy donors. Primers: 60 Vbeta forward and 13 Jbeta reverse. Repertoires were generated with immunoSEQ multiplex PCR, while TCRdb's copy carries only in-frame clones and drops some. This sample has some 110,000 clones; about 72% occur once, and the top ten carry about 16%. The sequencing sample was made of PBMCs. All receptors come from a man aged 50 to 59 in good health and CMV-seropositive.

The chain joins TRBV18 to TRBJ2-7; the D gene is possibly TRBD1 (6 bases). The V and J ends lost 3 bases and 0 bases respectively, with 9 bases between them. CDR3 length: 14 amino acids. Germline assignment: CDR1 KGHSH and CDR2 LQKENI. The DNA for the CDR3 is TGTGCCAGCTCACCTGACAGGCTCTCCTACGAGCAGTACTTC. Translation: CASSPDRLSYEQYF.

The chain carries TRBV28 and TRBJ2-2; no clear D gene. Trimming removed 6 bases from V and 7 bases from J, with 12 bases in between. CDR1 is MDHEN and CDR2 is SYDVKM in the germline V gene. The CDR3 has 13 residues. For the CDR3, the DNA is TGTGCCAGCAGGAGTACGGGTGTCGGGGAGCTGTTTTTT. Translation: CASRSTGVGELFF.

This clone occurred a few times. V gene TRBV6-5 combines with J gene TRBJ1-2; 8 bases agree with TRBD1. There are 14 residues in the CDR3. V was pared by 5 bases and J by 6 bases, with 8 bases of the junction left unmatched. Germline V lookup: CDR1 MNHEY, CDR2 SVGAGI. The DNA of the CDR3 is TGTGCCAGCAGTCCGGACAGGGACCAGAATGGCTACACCTTC. Translation: CASSPDRDQNGYTF.

This chain links TRBV10-2 with TRBJ2-5; 10 nucleotides match TRBD2. Trimming took 2 bases from V and 9 from J; bases not matched to a gene: 18. The CDR3 is 18 amino acids. Germline V gives CDR1 WSHSY, CDR2 SAAADI. The CDR3 DNA follows: TGCGCCAGCAGTGAGACGGCGTCTAGCGGGAGCAGCTTTGGGGCCCAGTACTTC. The encoded protein is CASSETASSGSSFGAQYF.

This chain joins TRBV5-8 and TRBJ1-5; 9 bases are a match to TRBD1. The V and J ends lost 7 bases and 4 bases, in that order; junction bases with no gene match: 6. Per the germline V gene, CDR1 is SGHTS and CDR2 is YDEGEE. CDR3 size: 14 residues. CDR3 amino acids: CASVHRGRNQPQHF. CDR3 coding DNA: TGTGCCAGCGTACACAGGGGGCGAAATCAGCCCCAGCATTTT. Based on the CDR3 plus reference TRBV5-8 and TRBJ1-5, the full variable domain is EAGVTQSPTHLIKTRGQQATLRCSPISGHTSVYWYQQALGLGLQFLLWYDEGEERNRGNFPPRFSGRQFPNYSSELNVNALELEDSALYLCASVHRGRNQPQHFGDGTRLSIL.

The chain joins TRBV19 to TRBJ1-3; the D is unclear. The CDR3 is 15 residues long. Germline assignment: CDR1 LNHDA and CDR2 SQIVND (reference sequence). The V end was cut by 5 bases, the J end by 0 bases, with 11 bases between. The CDR3 DNA reads TGTGCCAGTAGTCCCGTATCCGTCTCTGGAAACACCATATATTTT. Translated, it gives CASSPVSVSGNTIYF.

This clone was observed a handful of times. The J gene is TRBJ1-2, the V gene TRBV27; TRBD1 agrees at 11 bases. CDR1 and CDR2 from the germline V gene are MNHEY and SMNVEV (reference sequence). The CDR3 length is 17 residues. Germline trimming cut 6 bases from V and 4 bases from J; bases unmatched to any gene: 13. DNA of the CDR3: TGTGCCAGCAGCACGGCGCCGGGACAGGGGGAATTCTATGGCTACACCTTC. Its translation is CASSTAPGQGEFYGYTF.

The gene calls are TRBV5-4 and TRBJ1-1; 10 nucleotides line up with TRBD1. CDR3 length: 15 residues. J was trimmed by 6 bases and V by 2 bases; bases with no gene match: 7. CDR1 is SGHNT and CDR2 is YYREEE in the germline V gene (reference sequence). CDR3 nucleotide sequence: TGTGCCAGCAGCTTCGACAGGGGGCGGATCGCTGAAGCTTTCTTT. This gives the protein CASSFDRGRIAEAFF.

This clone was seen once. CDR3 protein: CASKTGENTEAFF. CDR3 DNA: TGTGCCAGTAAAACAGGGGAGAACACTGAAGCTTTCTTT. V usage is TRBV2 and J usage is TRBJ1-1; 7 bases line up with TRBD1. CDR1 and CDR2 (germline): SNHLY, FYNNEI. V was pared by 9 bases and J by 1 base, with 5 bases of the junction left unmatched. The length of the CDR3 is 13 residues. Combining the CDR3 with reference TRBV2 and TRBJ1-1 gives the whole variable domain EPEVTQTPSHQVTQMGQEVILRCVPISNHLYFYWYRQILGQKVEFLVSFYNNEISEKSEIFDDQFSVERPDGSNFTLKIRSTKLEDSAMYFCASKTGENTEAFFGQGTRLTVV.

The J gene is TRBJ1-2, the V gene TRBV14, with D unclear. Germline V gene lookup returns CDR1 SGHDN and CDR2 FVKESK. V was trimmed by 0 bases and J by 3 bases, leaving 8 bases between them. CDR3 length equals 14 residues. The CDR3 loop reads CASSQDRGYYGYTF. The CDR3 nucleotides read TGTGCCAGCAGCCAAGATCGCGGATACTATGGCTACACCTTC. The entire variable domain, with the rest obtained from reference TRBV14 and TRBJ1-2, is as follows: EAGVTQFPSHSVIEKGQTVTLRCDPISGHDNLYWYRRVMGKEIKFLLHFVKESKQDESGMPNNRFLAERTGGTYSTLKVQPAELEDSGVYFCASSQDRGYYGYTFGSGTRLTVV.

The V call is TRBV11-3, the J call TRBJ2-1, with 12 bases identical to TRBD2. The CDR3 has 16 amino acids. CDR1 SGHNT and CDR2 YENEEA come from the germline V gene. The V segment lost 5 bases and the J segment 7 bases; nucleotides outside the gene matches: 9. The CDR3 sequence: CASSARTSGDDNEQFF. In nucleotides, the CDR3 is TGTGCCAGCAGCGCCAGGACTAGCGGGGATGATAATGAGCAGTTCTTC.

The chain couples TRBV18 to TRBJ2-5; 8 bases are a match to TRBD1. Trimming took 3 bases from V and 1 from J; bases not matched to a gene: 1. Germline loops: CDR1 KGHSH, CDR2 LQKENI. The CDR3 has 14 residues. In nucleotides, the CDR3 is TGTGCCAGCTCACCGACAGGGGTCCAAGAGACCCAGTACTTC. Translated, it gives CASSPTGVQETQYF.

The table lists this clone with a few counts. The V and J genes are TRBV19 and TRBJ1-6; tentatively, D is TRBD1 (6 bases). V was shortened by 7 bases and J by 2 bases, with 12 bases between the two germline ends. CDR1 is LNHDA and CDR2 is SQIVND in the germline V gene (reference sequence). This CDR3 spans 15 amino acids. Here the CDR3 reads CASKLRDTYNSPLHF. The CDR3 nucleotides read TGTGCCAGTAAGCTCCGGGACACCTATAATTCACCCCTCCACTTT. The variable domain in full, completed from reference TRBV19 and TRBJ1-6, reads DGGITQSPKYLFRKEGQNVTLSCEQNLNHDAMYWYRQDPGQGLRLIYYSQIVNDFQKGDIAEGYSVSREKKESFPLTVTSAQKNPTAFYLCASKLRDTYNSPLHFGNGTRLTVT.

This chain joins TRBV18 and TRBJ2-3; possible D gene TRBD2, 7 bases. Germline lookup yields CDR1 KGHSH and CDR2 LQKENI. The CDR3 contains 17 residues. Trimming pared 2 bases from V and 0 bases from J, leaving 15 bases between. The CDR3, as DNA: TGTGCCAGCTCACCATGGGGGGCGGGAGTAAGCACAGATACGCAGTATTTT. Protein product: CASSPWGAGVSTDTQYF.

The V and J genes are TRBV4-3 and TRBJ1-1; D is undetermined. Germline V gene lookup returns CDR1 LGHNA and CDR2 YSLEER. The CDR3 totals 15 residues. Trimming removed 1 base at V and 1 base at J, with 10 bases between. Here the CDR3 DNA reads TGCGCCAGCAGCCAAGCGGGAGGACCGAACACTGAAGCTTTCTTT. Its translation: CASSQAGGPNTEAFF.

The rearrangement joins TRBV11-3 to TRBJ2-7, with 10 bases matching TRBD1. This CDR3 contains 14 residues. From germline, CDR1 is SGHNT and CDR2 YENEEA. Germline trimming cut 5 bases from V and 4 bases from J; bases unmatched to any gene: 5. CDR3 amino acids: CASSLTGGEYEQYF. CDR3 sequence (DNA): TGTGCCAGCAGCCTGACAGGGGGCGAATACGAGCAGTACTTC.

Concerning this clone: Germline is not matched at one junction end, which may reflect a read error. This rearrangement joins TRBV6-5 to TRBJ1-4; D unresolved. This CDR3 comprises 13 residues. Germline lookup yields CDR1 MNHEY and CDR2 SVGAGI. The CDR3 protein is CASSENGRVRGIF. CDR3 bases: TGTGCCAGCAGTGAAAATGGTCGGGTCAGAGGGATTTTT.

This clone was found once. The rearrangement links TRBV15 to TRBJ2-7; no firm D call. The CDR3 extends over 13 amino acids. Per the germline V gene, CDR1 is LNHNV and CDR2 is YYDKDF (reference sequence). V was pared by 3 bases and J by 5 bases, with 11 bases between. As DNA, the CDR3 is TGTGCCACCAGCAGCCGCCGGTCGGACGAGCAGTACTTC. It encodes CATSSRRSDEQYF.

The rearrangement links TRBV5-1 to TRBJ1-4, with TRBD1 as a possible D gene (6 bases). Germline V gene data show CDR1 as SGHRS and CDR2 as YFSETQ. V was clipped by 4 bases and J by 8 bases, with 15 bases between them. The CDR3 extends over 14 amino acids. As DNA, the CDR3 is TGCGCCAGCAGCGTCACGGGGACAAACGAAAAACTGTTTTTT. This translates into CASSVTGTNEKLFF.

The genes are TRBV7-9 and TRBJ1-2; tentative D call: TRBD1 (6 bases). CDR1 and CDR2 from the germline V gene are SEHNR and FQNEAQ (reference sequence). The germline V and J ends were trimmed by 2 bases and 3 bases, with 10 bases remaining between them. This CDR3 comprises 14 residues. CDR3 DNA: TGTGCCAGCAGCTTAACAGGGTCGGACTATGGCTACACCTTC. This encodes CASSLTGSDYGYTF.

The chain carries TRBV4-3 and TRBJ1-3; a possible D gene is TRBD1 (5 bases). The CDR3 consists of 19 residues. The germline V and J ends were trimmed by 0 bases and 0 bases, with 18 bases remaining between them. Germline CDR1 and CDR2: LGHNA and YSLEER. CDR3: CASSQDFPQTVGSGNTIYF. Here the CDR3 DNA reads TGCGCCAGCAGCCAAGATTTTCCTCAGACAGTGGGCTCTGGAAACACCATATATTTT.

The rearrangement uses TRBV6-6 and TRBJ1-4; no clear D. Germline CDR1 is MNHNY and CDR2 is SVGAGI (reference sequence). This CDR3 has 16 residues. V was cut by 1 base and J by 4 bases, with 13 bases left in between. The CDR3 protein is CASSYWSGGNNEKLFF. As DNA, the CDR3 is TGTGCCAGCAGTTACTGGTCAGGTGGTAATAATGAAAAACTGTTTTTT.